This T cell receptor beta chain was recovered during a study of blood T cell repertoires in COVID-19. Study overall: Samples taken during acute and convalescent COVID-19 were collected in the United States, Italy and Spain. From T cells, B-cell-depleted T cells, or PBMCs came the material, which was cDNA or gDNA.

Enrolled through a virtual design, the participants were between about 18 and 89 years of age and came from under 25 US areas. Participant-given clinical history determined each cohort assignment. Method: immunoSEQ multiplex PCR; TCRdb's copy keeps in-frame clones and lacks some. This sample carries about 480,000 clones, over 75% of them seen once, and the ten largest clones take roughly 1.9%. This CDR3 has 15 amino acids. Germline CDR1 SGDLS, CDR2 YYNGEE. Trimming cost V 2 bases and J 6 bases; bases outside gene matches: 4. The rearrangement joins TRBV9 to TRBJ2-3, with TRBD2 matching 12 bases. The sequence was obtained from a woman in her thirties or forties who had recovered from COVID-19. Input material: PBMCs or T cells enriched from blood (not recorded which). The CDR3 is CASSVLAGGPDTQYF. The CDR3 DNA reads TGTGCCAGCAGCGTCCTAGCGGGAGGGCCCGATACGCAGTATTTT.